This T cell receptor beta chain was identified during a study of T-cell reconstitution after alpha-beta-depleted transplantation in children. Library preparation (for TCRbeta) was performed with unique molecular identifiers. TCRdb re-derived calls from the PCR reads in MiXCR, one entry per CDR3 protein. The sample has some 460,000 distinct CDR3 sequences; 15% to 20% are singletons. The CDR3 contains 15 residues. Between the trimmed V and J ends, which lost 5 bases and 3 bases, there was a span of 18 bases. Looked up from germline, CDR1 is DFQATT and CDR2 is SNEGSKA (reference sequence). The chain combines TRBV20-1 with TRBJ2-3; a weak D match, TRBD2 (6 bases). This material consisted of PBMCs, mostly from graft donor cells, taken 360 days after TCRalphabeta/CD19-depleted stem cell transplant. The clonotype comes from a boy younger than two who had a stem cell transplant for Wiskott-Aldrich syndrome, so the T cells may come from the graft donor. The CDR3 bases are TGCAGTGCTCCAGAGGCAGGGAGGCCGACAGATACGCAGTATTTT. Amino acids: CSAPEAGRPTDTQYF.